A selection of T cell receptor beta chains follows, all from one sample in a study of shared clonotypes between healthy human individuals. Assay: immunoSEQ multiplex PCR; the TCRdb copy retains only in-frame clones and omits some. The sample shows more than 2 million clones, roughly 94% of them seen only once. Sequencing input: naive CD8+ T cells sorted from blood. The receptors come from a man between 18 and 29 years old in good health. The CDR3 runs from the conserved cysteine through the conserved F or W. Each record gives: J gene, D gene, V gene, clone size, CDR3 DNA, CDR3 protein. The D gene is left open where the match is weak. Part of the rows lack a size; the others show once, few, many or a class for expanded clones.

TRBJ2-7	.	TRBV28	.	TGTGCCAGCACATCCCTTATCGGCCGAACCTACGAGCAGTACTTC	CASTSLIGRTYEQYF
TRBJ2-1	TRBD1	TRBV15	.	TGTGCCACCCAACAGGGGGCTCCGGGAAATGAGCAGTTCTTC	CATQQGAPGNEQFF
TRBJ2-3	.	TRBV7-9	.	TGTGCCAGCAGCTTAGGGCAGGGGCCAAAGGCAGATACGCAGTATTTT	CASSLGQGPKADTQYF
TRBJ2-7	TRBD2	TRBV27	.	TGTGCCAGCAGTCTACTAGCGGGATCTAACGAGCAGTACTTC	CASSLLAGSNEQYF
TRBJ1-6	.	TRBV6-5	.	TGTGCCACCCTACCAGTAGCCGTTAGTTCACCCCTCCACTTT	CATLPVAVSSPLHF
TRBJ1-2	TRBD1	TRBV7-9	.	TGTGCCAGCAGCCCCCCTACAGGGGGCGCGAAGGGCTACACCTTC	CASSPPTGGAKGYTF
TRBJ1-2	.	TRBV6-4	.	TGTGCCAGCAGTGACTACCGACACTCAACATTCCGGGTCCCCCAAAACTATGGCTACACCTTC	CASSDYRHSTFRVPQNYGYTF
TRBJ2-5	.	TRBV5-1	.	TGCGCCAGCAGCTTGGGGTTAGTGGGGTTTGCAGAGACCCAGTACTTC	CASSLGLVGFAETQYF
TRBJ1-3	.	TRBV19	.	TGTGCCAGTAGTATAGCTGGGACAACTGGAAACACCATATATTTT	CASSIAGTTGNTIYF
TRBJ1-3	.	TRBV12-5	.	TGTGCTAGTGGTTTGAGGGGGGGGCCGTTCGCTGGAAACACCATATATTTT	CASGLRGGPFAGNTIYF
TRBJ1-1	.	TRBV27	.	TGTGCCAGCAGTTTAGGCCAGGGCTTCACTGAAGCTTTCTTT	CASSLGQGFTEAFF
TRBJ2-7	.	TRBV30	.	TGTGCCTGGAGTGTAATAGGTACATCTTACGAGCAGTACTTC	CAWSVIGTSYEQYF
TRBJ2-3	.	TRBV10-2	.	TGCGCCAGCAGTCTTAACGGGGAGACCACAGATACGCAGTATTTT	CASSLNGETTDTQYF
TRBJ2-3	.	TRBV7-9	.	TGTGCCAGCAGCTTAGACCAGGGTCGAGATACGCAGTATTTT	CASSLDQGRDTQYF
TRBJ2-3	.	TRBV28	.	TGTGCCAGCAGTTGGGGAGGTACGCAGTATTTT	CASSWGGTQYF
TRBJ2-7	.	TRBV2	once	TGTGCCAGCAGGGGGACGGTGTCCTACGAGCAGTACTTC	CASRGTVSYEQYF
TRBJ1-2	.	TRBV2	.	TGTGCCAGCAGGGAAATTACAGGGACTCCAGATGGCTACACCTTC	CASREITGTPDGYTF
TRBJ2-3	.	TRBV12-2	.	TGTGCAAGTCGCTCGCTCCTAAGGGGGCTAGCGGGAGGGCCCCATGGCACAGATACGCAGTATTTT	CASRSLLRGLAGGPHGTDTQYF
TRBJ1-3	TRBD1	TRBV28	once	TGTGCCAGCAGTTCGATAGGACAGGTACTCTCTGGAAACACCATATATTTT	CASSSIGQVLSGNTIYF
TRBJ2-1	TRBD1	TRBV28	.	TGTGCCAGCAGCTCCAGGGGGAAAGCCTACAATGAGCAGTTCTTC	CASSSRGKAYNEQFF
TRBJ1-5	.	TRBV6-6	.	TGTGCCAGCAGTCTATCTCCCCGGCCCCAGCATTTT	CASSLSPRPQHF
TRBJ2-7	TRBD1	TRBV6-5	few	TGTGCCAGCAGCTTCGGGACAGGGGTCTCCTACGAGCAGTACTTC	CASSFGTGVSYEQYF
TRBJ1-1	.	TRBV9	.	TGTGCCAGCAGCGTAGGAGGACAGACTGAAGCTTTCTTT	CASSVGGQTEAFF
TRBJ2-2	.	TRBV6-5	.	TGTGCCAGCAGAGAGGTCGGCGGGGAGCTGTTTTTT	CASREVGGELFF
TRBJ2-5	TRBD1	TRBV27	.	TGTGCCAGCGTGGACAGGGGAAATACGGAGACCCAGTACTTC	CASVDRGNTETQYF
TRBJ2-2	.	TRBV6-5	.	TGTGCCAGCGCAATGGGCACCGGGGAGCTGTTTTTT	CASAMGTGELFF
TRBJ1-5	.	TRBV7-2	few	TGTGCCAGCAGCTTATGGGGGAATAGCAATCAGCCCCAGCATTTT	CASSLWGNSNQPQHF
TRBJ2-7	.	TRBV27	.	TGTGCCAGCAGCACCCTCCCGGACAGCTACGAGCAGTACTTC	CASSTLPDSYEQYF
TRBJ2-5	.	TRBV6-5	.	TGTGCCAGCAGTGCGGGACACCCAGAGACCCAGTACTTC	CASSAGHPETQYF
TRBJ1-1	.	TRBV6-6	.	TGTGCCAGCAGTTCCGGGGCCCCTGGGGCTTTCTTT	CASSSGAPGAFF
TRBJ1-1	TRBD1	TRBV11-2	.	TGTGCCAGCAGCCGACGGGTCGGACAGGGACGGGGGAACACTGAAGCTTTCTTT	CASSRRVGQGRGNTEAFF
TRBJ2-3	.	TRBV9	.	TGTGCCAGCAGCGGGCTTGAAGGGAGCACAGATACGCAGTATTTT	CASSGLEGSTDTQYF
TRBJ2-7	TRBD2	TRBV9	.	TGTGCCAGCAGCCCGATGAGCGGGGTCTCCTACGAGCAGTACTTC	CASSPMSGVSYEQYF
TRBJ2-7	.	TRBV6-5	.	TGTGCCAGCAGTTACTCTTTCCAGGCCGAGCAGTACTTC	CASSYSFQAEQYF
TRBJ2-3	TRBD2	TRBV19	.	TGTGCCAGTAGTATTATGACCGGGGGGGAAACAGATACGCAGTATTTT	CASSIMTGGETDTQYF
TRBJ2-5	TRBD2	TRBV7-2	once	TGTGCCAGCAGCATAGGGACTAGAGATCGTCAGGAGACCCAGTACTTC	CASSIGTRDRQETQYF
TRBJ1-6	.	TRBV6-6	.	TGTGCCAGCAGCTGGGGTGATGGAGGGAATTCACCCCTCCACTTT	CASSWGDGGNSPLHF
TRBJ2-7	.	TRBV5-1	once	TGCGCCAGCAGCTTGGTTGGGGGCCGGGACGAGCAGTACTTC	CASSLVGGRDEQYF
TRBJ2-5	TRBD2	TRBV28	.	TGTGCCAGCAGTTTGACTAGCGGGGGGGAAACCCAGTACTTC	CASSLTSGGETQYF
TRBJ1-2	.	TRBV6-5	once	TGTGCCAGCAGTTACTGGCCGGGGGGCGATGGCTACACCTTC	CASSYWPGGDGYTF